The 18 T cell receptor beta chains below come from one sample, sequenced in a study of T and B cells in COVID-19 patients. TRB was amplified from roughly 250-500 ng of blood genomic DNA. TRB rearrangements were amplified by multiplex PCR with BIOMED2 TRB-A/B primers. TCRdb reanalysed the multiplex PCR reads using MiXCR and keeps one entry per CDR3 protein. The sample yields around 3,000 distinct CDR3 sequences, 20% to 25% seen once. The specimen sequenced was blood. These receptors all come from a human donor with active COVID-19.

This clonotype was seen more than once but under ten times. CDR3 nucleotides: TGTGCCAGCAGCTTAGGAGGGCCCGGGACAGATACGCAGTATTTT. Amino acid sequence: CASSLGGPGTDTQYF. The J gene is TRBJ2-3, the V gene TRBV7-2; maybe TRBD2 (5 bases). The V and J ends lost 1 base and 3 bases respectively, with 11 bases between them. CDR3 length: 15 residues. Germline V CDR1 and CDR2: SGHTA, FQGNSA.

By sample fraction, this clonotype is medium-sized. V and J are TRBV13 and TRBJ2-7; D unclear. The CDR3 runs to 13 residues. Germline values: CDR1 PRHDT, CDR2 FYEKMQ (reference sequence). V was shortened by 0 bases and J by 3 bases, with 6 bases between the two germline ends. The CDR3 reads CASSLGQLYEQYF. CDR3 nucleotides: TGTGCCAGCAGCTTAGGGCAACTCTACGAGCAGTACTTC.

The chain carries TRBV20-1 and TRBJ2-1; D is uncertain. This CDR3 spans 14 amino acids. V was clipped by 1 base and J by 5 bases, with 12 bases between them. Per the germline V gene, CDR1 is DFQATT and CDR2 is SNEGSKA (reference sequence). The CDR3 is CSARGGQSNNEQFF. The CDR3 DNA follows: TGCAGTGCTAGAGGGGGTCAGAGCAACAATGAGCAGTTCTTC.

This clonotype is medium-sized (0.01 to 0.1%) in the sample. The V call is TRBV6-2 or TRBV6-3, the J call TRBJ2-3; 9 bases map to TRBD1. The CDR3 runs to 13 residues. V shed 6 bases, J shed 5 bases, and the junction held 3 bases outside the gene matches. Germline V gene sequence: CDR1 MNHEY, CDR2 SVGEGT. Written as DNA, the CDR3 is TGTGCCAGCAGACGGACAGGGGAAGATACGCAGTATTTT. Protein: CASRRTGEDTQYF.

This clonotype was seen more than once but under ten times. The CDR3 loop reads CASRIGTGGMRTEAFF. The CDR3 DNA reads TGTGCCAGCAGAATCGGGACAGGGGGGATGCGTACGGAAGCTTTCTTT. V gene TRBV6-2 or TRBV6-3 combines with J gene TRBJ1-1; the match to TRBD1 covers 11 bases. V lost 6 bases to trimming and J lost 8 bases; unmatched junction nucleotides: 14. CDR3 size: 16 residues. CDR1 and CDR2 (germline): MNHEY, SVGEGT.

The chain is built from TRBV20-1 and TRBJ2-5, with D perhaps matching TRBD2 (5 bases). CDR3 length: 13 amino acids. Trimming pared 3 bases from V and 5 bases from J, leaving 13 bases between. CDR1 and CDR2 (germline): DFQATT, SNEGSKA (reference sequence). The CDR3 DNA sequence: TGCAGTGCTAGTTCGGCTCCGGGGGAGACCCAGTACTTC. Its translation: CSASSAPGETQYF.

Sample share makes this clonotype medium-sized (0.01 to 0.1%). CDR3 in DNA: TGTGCCACCAGCAGAGAAGCAGGGGAAGCCTACGAGCAGTACTTC. It specifies CATSREAGEAYEQYF. The chain is built from TRBV15 and TRBJ2-7; maybe TRBD1 (6 bases). Trimming pared 0 bases from V and 2 bases from J, leaving 11 bases between. This CDR3 spans 15 amino acids. Germline V gives CDR1 LNHNV, CDR2 YYDKDF (reference sequence). The full variable domain, in which reference TRBV15 and TRBJ2-7 provide the parts outside the CDR3, is DAMVIQNPRYQVTQFGKPVTLSCSQTLNHNVMYWYQQKSSQAPKLLFHYYDKDFNNEADTPDNFQSRRPNTSFCFLDIRSPGLGDTAMYLCATSREAGEAYEQYFGPGTRLTVT.

The CDR3 region is CASSLVSGGGQPQHF. CDR3 DNA sequence: TGCGCCAGCAGCTTGGTTTCAGGGGGAGGTCAGCCCCAGCATTTT. The chain combines TRBV5-1 with TRBJ1-5; 7 bases map to TRBD1. CDR3 length: 15 amino acids. The junction had 6 bases not matched to a gene; V was cut back by 0 bases and J by 6 bases. Germline CDR1 and CDR2: SGHRS and YFSETQ. The full variable domain, with the rest looked up from reference TRBV5-1 and TRBJ1-5, is KAGVTQTPRYLIKTRGQQVTLSCSPISGHRSVSWYQQTPGQGLQFLFEYFSETQRNKGNFPGRFSGRQFSNSRSEMNVSTLELGDSALYLCASSLVSGGGQPQHFGDGTRLSIL.

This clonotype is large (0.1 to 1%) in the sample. DNA for the CDR3: TGTGCCAGCAGGCCGGGGGGGACAGGGGGCACCGGGGAGCTGTTTTTT. Translating it yields CASRPGGTGGTGELFF. The chain combines TRBV11-3 with TRBJ2-2, with 11 bases identical to TRBD1. V was clipped by 6 bases and J by 4 bases; unmatched bases: 7. This CDR3 comprises 16 residues. Germline lookup yields CDR1 SGHNT and CDR2 YENEEA. Complete variable domain (other parts from reference TRBV11-3 and TRBJ2-2): EAGVVQSPRYKIIEKKQPVAFWCNPISGHNTLYWYLQNLGQGPELLIRYENEEAVDDSQLPKDRFSAERLKGVDSTLKIQPAELGDSAVYLCASRPGGTGGTGELFFGEGSRLTVL.

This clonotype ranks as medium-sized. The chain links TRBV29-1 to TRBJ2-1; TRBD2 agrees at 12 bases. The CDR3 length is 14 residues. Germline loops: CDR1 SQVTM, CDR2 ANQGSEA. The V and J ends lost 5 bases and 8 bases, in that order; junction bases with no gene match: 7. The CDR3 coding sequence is TGCAGCGTTCGAGGACTAGCGGGGCGGTATGAGCAGTTCTTC. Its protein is CSVRGLAGRYEQFF.

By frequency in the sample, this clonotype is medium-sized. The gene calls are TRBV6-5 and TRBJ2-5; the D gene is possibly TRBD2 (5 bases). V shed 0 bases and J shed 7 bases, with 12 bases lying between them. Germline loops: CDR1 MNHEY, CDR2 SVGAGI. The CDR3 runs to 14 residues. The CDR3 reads CASSYSRGIGTQYF. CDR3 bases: TGTGCCAGCAGTTACTCGAGAGGGATTGGGACCCAGTACTTC.

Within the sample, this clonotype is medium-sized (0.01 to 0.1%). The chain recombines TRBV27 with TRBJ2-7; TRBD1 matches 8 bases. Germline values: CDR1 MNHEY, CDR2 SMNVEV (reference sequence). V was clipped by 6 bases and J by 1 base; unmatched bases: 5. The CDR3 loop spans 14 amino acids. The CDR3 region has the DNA TGTGCCAGCAGACCCACAGGGGGGTCCTACGAGCAGTACTTC. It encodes CASRPTGGSYEQYF.

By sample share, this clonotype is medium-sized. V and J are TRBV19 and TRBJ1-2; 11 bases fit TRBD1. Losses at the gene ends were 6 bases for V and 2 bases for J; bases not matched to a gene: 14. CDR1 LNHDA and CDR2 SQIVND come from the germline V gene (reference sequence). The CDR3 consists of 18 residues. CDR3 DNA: TGTGCCAGTAGCCGTCGGGGGACAGGGGGATCTGGGAACTATGGCTACACCTTC. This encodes CASSRRGTGGSGNYGYTF.

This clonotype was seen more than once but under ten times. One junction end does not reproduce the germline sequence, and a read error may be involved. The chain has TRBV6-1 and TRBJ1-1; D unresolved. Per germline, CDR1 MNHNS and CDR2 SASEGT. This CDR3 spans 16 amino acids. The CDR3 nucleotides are TGTGCCAACAGTGAGCCCTGGGGAACCTTGAACACTGAAGCTTTCTTT. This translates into CANSEPWGTLNTEAFF.

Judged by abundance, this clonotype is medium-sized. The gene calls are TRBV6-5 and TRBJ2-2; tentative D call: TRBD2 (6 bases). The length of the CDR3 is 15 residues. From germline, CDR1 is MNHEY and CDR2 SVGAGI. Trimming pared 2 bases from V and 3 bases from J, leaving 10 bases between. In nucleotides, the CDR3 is TGTGCCAGCAGTTACAGGAGCGGGTACACCGGGGAGCTGTTTTTT. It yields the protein CASSYRSGYTGELFF.

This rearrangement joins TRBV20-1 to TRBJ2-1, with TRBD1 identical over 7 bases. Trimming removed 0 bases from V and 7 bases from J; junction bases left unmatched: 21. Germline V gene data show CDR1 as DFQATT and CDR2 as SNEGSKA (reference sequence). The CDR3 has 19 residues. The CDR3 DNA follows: TGCAGTGCTAGAGACGAGACGCCAGACACCGGGACAGTAAGAAATGAGCAGTTCTTC. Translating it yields CSARDETPDTGTVRNEQFF.

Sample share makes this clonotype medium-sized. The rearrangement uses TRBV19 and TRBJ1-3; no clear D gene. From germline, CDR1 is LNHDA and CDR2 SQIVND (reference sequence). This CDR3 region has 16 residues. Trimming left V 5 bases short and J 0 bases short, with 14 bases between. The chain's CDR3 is CASSSQDWISGNTIYF. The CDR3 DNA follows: TGTGCCAGTAGTTCCCAGGACTGGATCTCTGGAAACACCATATATTTT.

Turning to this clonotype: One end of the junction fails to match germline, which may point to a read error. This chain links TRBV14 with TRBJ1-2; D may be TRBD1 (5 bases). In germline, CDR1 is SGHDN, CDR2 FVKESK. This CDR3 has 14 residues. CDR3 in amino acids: CASSQERRGAGCTF. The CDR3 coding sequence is TGTGCCAGCAGCCAAGAGAGGAGGGGCGCGGGCTGCACCTTC. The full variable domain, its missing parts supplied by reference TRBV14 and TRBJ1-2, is EAGVTQFPSHSVIEKGQTVTLRCDPISGHDNLYWYRRVMGKEIKFLLHFVKESKQDESGMPNNRFLAERTGGTYSTLKVQPAELEDSGVYFCASSQERRGAGCTFGSGTRLTVV.